Below, 13 T cell receptor beta chains from the same sample are listed, as sequenced in a study of blood T cell repertoires in COVID-19. The method was immunoSEQ multiplex PCR; TCRdb's version includes in-frame clones alone and lacks a portion of them. The profile covers around 250,000 clones, with 85% to 90% appearing a single time and approximately 4% taken by the ten largest. The sample was PBMCs or T cells enriched from blood (not recorded which). Receptors originate from a woman aged 25 to 45 with acute COVID-19.

The CDR3 bases are TGTGCCAGCAGCCCCACGGGACTCAGAAATGAGCAGTTCTTC. The encoded protein is CASSPTGLRNEQFF. The chain has TRBV9 and TRBJ2-1, with D possibly matching TRBD2 (6 bases). The length of the CDR3 is 14 residues. The V end was cut by 4 bases, the J end by 7 bases, with 15 bases between. Germline-derived CDR1 and CDR2 are SGDLS and YYNGEE.

The rearrangement uses TRBV30 and TRBJ1-6; TRBD1 agrees at 7 bases. After removal of 2 bases from V and 5 bases from J, the junction contained 3 bases not matched to a gene. CDR1 and CDR2 from the germline V gene are GTSNPN and SVGIG (reference sequence). CDR3 length: 14 residues. Written as DNA, the CDR3 is TGTGCCTGGAGTTCGACAGGGAATAATTCACCCCTCCACTTT. Its protein product is CAWSSTGNNSPLHF.

J is TRBJ1-5 and V is TRBV30, with 7 bases that match TRBD1. V gave up 0 bases and J gave up 0 bases; unmatched junction bases: 2. The germline V gene encodes CDR1 GTSNPN and CDR2 SVGIG (reference sequence). This CDR3 is built from 15 residues. CDR3 in amino acids: CAWSVQGNSNQPQHF. In DNA form, the CDR3 reads TGTGCCTGGAGTGTACAGGGGAATAGCAATCAGCCCCAGCATTTT.

This rearrangement joins TRBV4-1 to TRBJ2-7; D might be TRBD2 (5 bases). V lost 1 base to trimming and J lost 2 bases, with 15 bases between them. The germline CDR1 and CDR2 sequences are MGHRA and YSYEKL. This CDR3 is built from 16 residues. The CDR3 nucleotides read TGCGCCAGCAGCCAAGTTTCTGGGAGTCGGGCCTACGAGCAGTACTTC. It specifies CASSQVSGSRAYEQYF.

The chain joins TRBV15 to TRBJ2-1, with TRBD2 matching over 12 bases. V was clipped by 9 bases and J by 5 bases; unmatched bases: 5. Germline V gives CDR1 LNHNV, CDR2 YYDKDF (reference sequence). The CDR3 covers 14 residues. Here the CDR3 DNA reads TGTGCCACAAGGACTAGCGGGACTAACAATGAGCAGTTCTTC. This codes for CATRTSGTNNEQFF.

The chain recombines TRBV6-5 with TRBJ2-7, with a weak D call TRBD1 (6 bases). The germline gives CDR1 MNHEY, CDR2 SVGAGI. The V gene lost 7 bases and the J gene lost 0 bases, with 10 bases spanning the gap. The CDR3 is made up of 13 amino acids. The CDR3 sequence is CASNGQSSYEQYF. The CDR3 DNA follows: TGTGCCAGCAATGGACAGTCCTCCTACGAGCAGTACTTC.

This clone was counted once. The chain recombines TRBV4-3 with TRBJ2-2; D gene ambiguous. From germline, CDR1 is LGHNA and CDR2 YSLEER. This CDR3 has 16 residues. V lost 4 bases to trimming and J lost 0 bases, with 12 bases between them. As DNA, the CDR3 is TGCGCCAGCAGCCTCCTTGCAGGCACGAACACCGGGGAGCTGTTTTTT. As protein: CASSLLAGTNTGELFF.

V is TRBV7-9 and J is TRBJ2-1; D is possibly TRBD2 (5 bases). Between the trimmed V and J ends, which lost 6 bases and 6 bases, there was a span of 15 bases. CDR1 SEHNR and CDR2 FQNEAQ come from the germline V gene (reference sequence). CDR3 length: 14 amino acids. The CDR3 sequence: CASRLSGSSNEQFF. CDR3 coding DNA: TGTGCCAGCAGGTTGAGTGGGAGTAGCAATGAGCAGTTCTTC. The whole variable domain, remainder taken from reference TRBV7-9 and TRBJ2-1, is DTGVSQNPRHKITKRGQNVTFRCDPISEHNRLYWYRQTLGQGPEFLTYFQNEAQLEKSRLLSDRFSAERPKGSFSTLEIQRTEQGDSAMYLCASRLSGSSNEQFFGPGTRLTVL.

The chain joins TRBV5-1 to TRBJ2-5; 7 positions match TRBD2. The J segment lost 4 bases and the V segment lost 2 bases, leaving 5 bases of the junction unmatched. Germline CDR1 is SGHRS and CDR2 is YFSETQ. The CDR3 has 14 residues. CDR3 nucleotides: TGCGCCAGCAGCTTTGCGGTAGCGGGAGAGACCCAGTACTTC. It translates to CASSFAVAGETQYF.

In its sample, this clone was seen once. The chain links TRBV7-9 to TRBJ1-2, with TRBD1 identical over 7 bases. The trim removed 5 bases at V and 7 bases at J, leaving 13 bases unmatched. CDR1 and CDR2 from the germline V gene are SEHNR and FQNEAQ (reference sequence). This CDR3 spans 15 amino acids. The CDR3 region is CASSRQEGAAGGYTF. CDR3 coding DNA: TGTGCCAGCAGCCGCCAGGAGGGGGCAGCTGGTGGCTACACCTTC.

The chain links TRBV27 to TRBJ2-7; possible D gene TRBD2, 7 bases. CDR3 length: 15 residues. Germline lookup yields CDR1 MNHEY and CDR2 SMNVEV (reference sequence). The V gene lost 5 bases and the J gene lost 7 bases, with 21 bases spanning the gap. The CDR3 DNA is TGTGCCAGCAGTCAGGGGAGGGAGGAGGGTTTGGAGCAGTACTTC. This translates into CASSQGREEGLEQYF.

The chain carries TRBV4-1 and TRBJ2-1; 9 nucleotides agree with TRBD1. CDR1 and CDR2 from the germline V gene are MGHRA and YSYEKL. Losses at the gene ends were 4 bases for V and 8 bases for J; bases not matched to a gene: 15. This CDR3 contains 17 residues. CDR3 protein: CASSLKRGQGYLHEQFF. The CDR3 DNA reads TGCGCCAGCAGCCTAAAGCGGGGACAGGGATACCTCCATGAGCAGTTCTTC.

The V and J genes are TRBV19 and TRBJ1-6; D possibly corresponds to TRBD1 (5 bases). This CDR3 comprises 14 residues. Germline V gene data show CDR1 as LNHDA and CDR2 as SQIVND (reference sequence). Deletions cut 3 bases from V and 5 bases from J, with 8 bases between. The CDR3 DNA follows: TGTGCCAGTAGTATGACAGACCATAATTCACCCCTCCACTTT. It is translated as CASSMTDHNSPLHF.